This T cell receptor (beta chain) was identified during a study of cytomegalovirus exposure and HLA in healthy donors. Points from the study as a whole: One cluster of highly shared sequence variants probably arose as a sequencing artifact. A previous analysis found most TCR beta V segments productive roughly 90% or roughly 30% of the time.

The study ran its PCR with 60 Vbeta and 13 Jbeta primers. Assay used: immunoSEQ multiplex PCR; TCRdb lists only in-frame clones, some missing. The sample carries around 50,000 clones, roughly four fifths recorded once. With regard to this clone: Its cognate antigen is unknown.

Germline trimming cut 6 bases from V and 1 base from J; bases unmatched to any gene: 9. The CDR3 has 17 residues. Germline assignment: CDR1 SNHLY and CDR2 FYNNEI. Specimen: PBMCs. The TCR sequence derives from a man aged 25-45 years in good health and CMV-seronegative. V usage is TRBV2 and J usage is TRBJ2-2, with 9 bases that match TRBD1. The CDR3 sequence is CASRGDREVGNTGELFF. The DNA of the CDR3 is TGTGCCAGCAGGGGGGACAGGGAGGTTGGGAACACCGGGGAGCTGTTTTTT. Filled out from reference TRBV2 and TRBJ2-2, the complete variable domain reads EPEVTQTPSHQVTQMGQEVILRCVPISNHLYFYWYRQILGQKVEFLVSFYNNEISEKSEIFDDQFSVERPDGSNFTLKIRSTKLEDSAMYFCASRGDREVGNTGELFFGEGSRLTVL.